The present TCR beta chain was sequenced within a study of CD8+ T cells in alopecia areata. Points from the study as a whole: Lesional scalp, especially alopecia totalis/universalis, showed higher clonality than normal scalp.

As part of sample collection, lesional scalp punch biopsies and peripheral blood were taken from alopecia areata patients. RNA extraction was followed by reverse transcription into cDNA, which acted as the sequencing template. Sequenced by immunoSEQ multiplex PCR; TCRdb stores in-frame clones only, minus some. The table has 100,000 to 150,000 clones, almost 50% seen once; the top ten hold roughly a sixth. About this clone: Antigen specificity is unknown.

This TCR derives from a human donor with alopecia areata. The sample consisted of CD8+ T cells sorted from blood, taken at week 0.

Written as DNA, the CDR3 is TGTGCCAGCAGTGATTTGACAGGGACCTATGGCTACACCTTC. It specifies CASSDLTGTYGYTF. The chain is built from TRBV25-1 and TRBJ1-2; 7 positions match TRBD1. Germline-derived CDR1 and CDR2 are MGHDK and SYGVNS. V lost 3 bases to trimming and J lost 4 bases; unmatched junction nucleotides: 5. CDR3 length equals 14 residues.